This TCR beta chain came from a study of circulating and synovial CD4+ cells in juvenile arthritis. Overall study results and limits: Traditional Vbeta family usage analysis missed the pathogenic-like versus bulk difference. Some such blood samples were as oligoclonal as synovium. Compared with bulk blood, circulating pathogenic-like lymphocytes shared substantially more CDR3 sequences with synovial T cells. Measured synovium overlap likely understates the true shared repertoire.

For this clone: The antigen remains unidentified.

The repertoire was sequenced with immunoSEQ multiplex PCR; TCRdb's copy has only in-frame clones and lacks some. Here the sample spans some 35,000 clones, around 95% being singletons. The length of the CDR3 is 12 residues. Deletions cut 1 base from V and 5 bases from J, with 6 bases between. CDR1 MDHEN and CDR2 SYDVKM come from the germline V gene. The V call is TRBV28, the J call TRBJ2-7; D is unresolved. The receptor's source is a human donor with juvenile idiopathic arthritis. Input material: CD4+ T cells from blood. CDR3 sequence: CASSLSLHEQYF. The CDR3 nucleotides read TGTGCCAGCAGTTTATCCCTACACGAGCAGTACTTC.